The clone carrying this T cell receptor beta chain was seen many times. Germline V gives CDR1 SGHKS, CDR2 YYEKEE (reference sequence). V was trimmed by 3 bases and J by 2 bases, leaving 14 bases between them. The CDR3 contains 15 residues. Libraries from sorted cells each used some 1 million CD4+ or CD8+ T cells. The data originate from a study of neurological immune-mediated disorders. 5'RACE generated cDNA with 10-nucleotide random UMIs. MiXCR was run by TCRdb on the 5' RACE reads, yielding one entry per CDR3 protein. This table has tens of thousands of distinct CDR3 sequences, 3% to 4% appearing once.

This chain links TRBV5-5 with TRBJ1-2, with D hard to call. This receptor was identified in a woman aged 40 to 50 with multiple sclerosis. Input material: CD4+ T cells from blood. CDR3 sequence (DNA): TGTGCCAGCAGCTACCGACCCGGAATCAACTATGGCTACACCTTC. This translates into CASSYRPGINYGYTF.